The 25 T cell receptor beta chains presented below share a single source sample, sequenced in a study of shared clonotypes between healthy human individuals. This table comes from immunoSEQ multiplex PCR, and its TCRdb copy is limited to in-frame clones, with some not included. Of more than 1.2 million clones listed, approximately 98.5% were seen once; the top ten hold 0.36%. Sample: naive CD4+ T cells sorted from blood. The sample's subset: CD45RA+ positively selected. The source of these receptors is a man younger than 45 in good health.

J is TRBJ2-5 and V is TRBV11-2; 9 positions match TRBD1. Germline CDR1 is SGHAT and CDR2 is FQNNGV. The CDR3 length is 14 residues. V trimming: 6 bases; J trimming: 4 bases; junction bases outside the gene matches: 6. The CDR3 sequence: CASSPGQGRETQYF. Written as DNA, the CDR3 is TGTGCCAGCAGTCCGGGACAGGGAAGAGAGACCCAGTACTTC.

The V gene is TRBV10-2, the J gene TRBJ2-1; 8 bases fit TRBD2. V shed 5 bases, J shed 7 bases, and the junction held 10 bases outside the gene matches. The CDR3 sequence is 15 residues long. CDR1 and CDR2 from the germline V gene are WSHSY and SAAADI. The CDR3 DNA sequence: TGCGCCAGCAGTATTACTAGCGGACCCACAAATGAGCAGTTCTTC. Translated: CASSITSGPTNEQFF.

The chain links TRBV5-6 to TRBJ2-7; no reliable D call. V was trimmed by 7 bases and J by 3 bases, leaving 11 bases between them. Germline loops: CDR1 SGHDT, CDR2 YYEEEE. CDR3 length: 12 residues. CDR3 nucleotide sequence: TGTGCCAGCGGAATCGCGGACTACGAGCAGTACTTC. This translates into CASGIADYEQYF.

J is TRBJ2-3 and V is TRBV7-9, with TRBD2 matching over 13 bases. The germline gives CDR1 SEHNR, CDR2 FQNEAQ (reference sequence). J gave up 4 bases and V 1 base, and 5 bases lay outside the gene matches. This CDR3 spans 17 amino acids. The CDR3 loop is CASSLGGLAGVPDTQYF. As DNA, the CDR3 is TGTGCCAGCAGCTTAGGTGGACTAGCGGGAGTCCCAGATACGCAGTATTTT. The whole variable domain, remainder taken from reference TRBV7-9 and TRBJ2-3, is DTGVSQNPRHKITKRGQNVTFRCDPISEHNRLYWYRQTLGQGPEFLTYFQNEAQLEKSRLLSDRFSAERPKGSFSTLEIQRTEQGDSAMYLCASSLGGLAGVPDTQYFGPGTRLTVL.

The chain links TRBV5-4 to TRBJ1-2; D not certain. Deletions cut 3 bases from V and 0 bases from J, with 3 bases between. The CDR3 has 12 amino acids. Germline V lookup: CDR1 SGHNT, CDR2 YYREEE (reference sequence). CDR3 protein: CASSSSNYGYTF. The CDR3 DNA reads TGTGCCAGCAGCTCGTCTAACTATGGCTACACCTTC.

The J gene is TRBJ1-5, the V gene TRBV5-1; 8 nucleotides align to TRBD1. The CDR3 is made up of 17 amino acids. Germline V lookup: CDR1 SGHRS, CDR2 YFSETQ. After removal of 0 bases from V and 4 bases from J, the junction contained 9 bases not matched to a gene. CDR3 protein: CASSLGTGGQQNQPQHF. CDR3 in DNA: TGCGCCAGCAGCTTGGGAACAGGGGGACAGCAGAATCAGCCCCAGCATTTT.

V gene TRBV29-1 combines with J gene TRBJ2-3; a possible D gene is TRBD2 (5 bases). Deletions cut 6 bases from V and 6 bases from J, with 10 bases between. Germline CDR1 and CDR2: SQVTM and ANQGSEA. The CDR3 length is 11 residues. The CDR3 bases are TGCAGCGTCTCGAGGGTGGATACGCAGTATTTT. Residues: CSVSRVDTQYF.

The genes are TRBV28 and TRBJ1-4; D perhaps matches TRBD1 (6 bases). This CDR3 has 14 residues. With 1 base removed from V and 14 bases from J, the gap between germline ends came to 17 bases. The germline V gene has CDR1 MDHEN and CDR2 SYDVKM. CDR3 sequence: CASSLSVYRARLFF. CDR3 nucleotides: TGTGCCAGCAGTTTATCCGTTTACAGGGCGCGGCTGTTTTTT. The full variable domain, rest sourced from reference TRBV28 and TRBJ1-4, is DVKVTQSSRYLVKRTGEKVFLECVQDMDHENMFWYRQDPGLGLRLIYFSYDVKMKEKGDIPEGYSVSREKKERFSLILESASTNQTSMYLCASSLSVYRARLFFGSGTQLSVL.

V gene TRBV28 combines with J gene TRBJ2-3; 9 nucleotides align to TRBD2. Germline V gene data show CDR1 as MDHEN and CDR2 as SYDVKM. V shed 6 bases, J shed 2 bases, and the junction held 15 bases outside the gene matches. This CDR3 has 18 amino acids. CDR3 region: CASRTTLGLALTTDTQYF. DNA for the CDR3: TGTGCCAGCAGGACGACTCTCGGACTAGCGTTAACCACAGATACGCAGTATTTT.

The rearrangement uses TRBV29-1 and TRBJ2-7; D may be TRBD1 or TRBD2 (5 bases each). The CDR3 contains 12 residues. CDR1 and CDR2 from the germline V gene are SQVTM and ANQGSEA. Trimming took 3 bases from V and 7 from J, leaving 13 bases between them. The CDR3 DNA sequence: TGCAGCGTTGAGAGGGGACGGTCGGAGCAGTACTTC. This sequence encodes CSVERGRSEQYF.

The chain couples TRBV7-5 to TRBJ2-1; TRBD2 is the table's D call and was not checked against the DNA. TRBV7-5 is annotated as a pseudogene. The CDR3 loop spans 17 amino acids. Here the CDR3 reads CARSLVGRDGLYNEQFF. In DNA, the CDR3 is TGTGCCAGAAGCTTAGTTGGCAGGGACGGACTATACAATGAGCAGTTCTTC.

The chain is built from TRBV5-6 and TRBJ2-1; D gene ambiguous. The germline V and J ends were trimmed by 1 base and 3 bases, with 14 bases remaining between them. The germline V gene encodes CDR1 SGHDT and CDR2 YYEEEE. The CDR3 covers 16 residues. The DNA for the CDR3 is TGTGCCAGCAGCTTGAAGATAGGGATTGGCTACAATGAGCAGTTCTTC. Protein sequence: CASSLKIGIGYNEQFF. The full variable domain, with the rest looked up from reference TRBV5-6 and TRBJ2-1, is DAGVTQSPTHLIKTRGQQVTLRCSPKSGHDTVSWYQQALGQGPQFIFQYYEEEERQRGNFPDRFSGHQFPNYSSELNVNALLLGDSALYLCASSLKIGIGYNEQFFGPGTRLTVL.

V is TRBV5-4 and J is TRBJ2-3, with TRBD2 matching over 11 bases. The germline V gene has CDR1 SGHNT and CDR2 YYREEE (reference sequence). The V segment lost 4 bases and the J segment 0 bases; nucleotides outside the gene matches: 4. The CDR3 is 16 residues long. As DNA, the CDR3 is TGTGCCAGCAGCATCCGGACTAGCGGGAGCACAGATACGCAGTATTTT. Amino acid sequence: CASSIRTSGSTDTQYF.

The chain employs TRBV28 and TRBJ2-1; 12 bases are a match to TRBD2. The trim removed 6 bases at V and 8 bases at J, leaving 5 bases unmatched. The germline V gene has CDR1 MDHEN and CDR2 SYDVKM. The CDR3 length is 14 residues. CDR3 in amino acids: CASRLAGGPYEQFF. CDR3 in DNA: TGTGCCAGCAGGCTAGCGGGAGGGCCCTATGAGCAGTTCTTC.

This clone showed up just a few times. CDR3 coding DNA: TGTGCCAGCAGCTTAGCTAGCGTGACTAGCGGGAGCAGTAAGCAGTACTTC. Protein product: CASSLASVTSGSSKQYF. This sequence joins TRBV7-6 and TRBJ2-7; TRBD2 aligns across 12 bases. CDR1 is SGHVS, CDR2 FNYEAQ, per germline. The J segment lost 8 bases and the V segment lost 0 bases, leaving 11 bases of the junction unmatched. CDR3 length: 17 residues. Full variable domain (remainder filled in from reference TRBV7-6 and TRBJ2-7): GAGVSQSPRYKVTKRGQDVALRCDPISGHVSLYWYRQALGQGPEFLTYFNYEAQQDKSGLPNDRFSAERPEGSISTLTIQRTEQRDSAMYRCASSLASVTSGSSKQYFGPGTRLTVT.

The chain joins TRBV5-1 to TRBJ2-2; 8 positions agree with TRBD1. Germline V gene sequence: CDR1 SGHRS, CDR2 YFSETQ. The J segment lost 6 bases and the V segment lost 3 bases, leaving 7 bases of the junction unmatched. The CDR3 is 15 residues long. The DNA for the CDR3 is TGCGCCAGCAGCTCACCGACAGGGGTCTCCGGGGAGCTGTTTTTT. Protein product: CASSSPTGVSGELFF.

The chain recombines TRBV5-1 with TRBJ2-2; 9 positions agree with TRBD1. Looked up from germline, CDR1 is SGHRS and CDR2 is YFSETQ. This CDR3 is 17 amino acids long. Unmatched junction bases numbered 6, after V lost 0 bases and J lost 3 bases. The CDR3 sequence: CASSLDRGQGDTGELFF. The CDR3 DNA follows: TGCGCCAGCAGCTTGGACAGGGGGCAAGGGGACACCGGGGAGCTGTTTTTT.

The chain employs TRBV19 and TRBJ2-1; D not certain. The length of the CDR3 is 15 residues. Germline V gene sequence: CDR1 LNHDA, CDR2 SQIVND (reference sequence). V lost 4 bases and J 2 bases, leaving 12 bases between the germline ends. This CDR3 reads CASSKNRGTYNEQFF. The CDR3 DNA reads TGTGCCAGTAGTAAGAACAGAGGAACCTACAATGAGCAGTTCTTC.

The V gene is TRBV7-6, the J gene TRBJ2-3; 7 nucleotides agree with TRBD2. The CDR3 contains 17 residues. From germline, CDR1 is SGHVS and CDR2 FNYEAQ. V was clipped by 1 base and J by 9 bases; unmatched bases: 16. The CDR3 bases are TGTGCCAGCAGCTTAGGTAGCCTAGCGGTGATAAGTGGGACGCAGTATTTT. The encoded protein is CASSLGSLAVISGTQYF.

This clone was seen just once. The chain recombines TRBV19 with TRBJ1-5, with D perhaps TRBD1 (5 bases). Germline loops: CDR1 LNHDA, CDR2 SQIVND (reference sequence). The CDR3 has 14 amino acids. V gave up 4 bases and J gave up 1 base, with 8 bases separating them. The DNA for the CDR3 is TGTGCCAGTAGTACCCGGGGGAGCAATCAGCCCCAGCATTTT. Translating gives CASSTRGSNQPQHF.

The chain recombines TRBV28 with TRBJ2-3; tentative D call: TRBD1 (6 bases). This CDR3 is 17 amino acids long. V was shortened by 5 bases and J by 6 bases, with 24 bases between the two germline ends. The V gene's germline CDR1 is MDHEN and CDR2 SYDVKM. Here the CDR3 reads CASSHPPGRGDTDTQYF. The CDR3 DNA follows: TGTGCCAGCAGTCACCCACCGGGCAGGGGAGATACGGATACGCAGTATTTT.

The chain joins TRBV6-6 to TRBJ2-7; a possible D gene is TRBD1 (6 bases). V lost 5 bases and J 2 bases, leaving 16 bases between the germline ends. From germline, CDR1 is MNHNY and CDR2 SVGAGI (reference sequence). The CDR3 length is 15 residues. The CDR3 coding sequence is TGTGCCAGCAGTCACCCCACAGGGTCCACCTACGAGCAGTACTTC. It yields the protein CASSHPTGSTYEQYF.

This rearrangement joins TRBV5-1 to TRBJ2-5, with 10 positions matching TRBD2. V was pared by 4 bases and J by 4 bases, with 10 bases of the junction left unmatched. Germline-derived CDR1 and CDR2 are SGHRS and YFSETQ. The CDR3 extends over 16 amino acids. The CDR3 is CASSPRIAGGGETQYF. The CDR3 DNA reads TGCGCCAGCAGCCCCCGGATAGCGGGAGGCGGAGAGACCCAGTACTTC.

A note on this clone: The same CDR3 is also encoded by other DNA sequences in this sample. The chain is built from TRBV5-4 and TRBJ2-5; possibly TRBD1 or TRBD2 for D (5 bases each). V lost 3 bases and J lost 1, with 7 bases in between. The CDR3 has 13 residues. Germline V gene lookup returns CDR1 SGHNT and CDR2 YYREEE (reference sequence). CDR3 coding DNA: TGTGCCAGCAGCTCGGGGCCCCAAGAGACCCAGTACTTC. It translates to CASSSGPQETQYF.

This rearrangement joins TRBV2 to TRBJ2-3, with 8 bases lining up with TRBD2. CDR3 length: 15 amino acids. V was clipped by 6 bases and J by 4 bases; unmatched bases: 9. CDR1 and CDR2 (germline): SNHLY, FYNNEI. CDR3 loop: CASSPAGVGADTQYF. The CDR3 nucleotides are TGTGCCAGCAGCCCAGCGGGAGTCGGGGCAGATACGCAGTATTTT.